One and the same sample provided the 2 T cell receptor beta chains below, sequenced in a study of T cells in women clearing cervical HPV infection. Profiling relied on immunoSEQ multiplex PCR, and the TCRdb table lists in-frame clones only, not all of them. This sample's clone table lists 15,000 to 20,000 clones. Material: blood buffy coat. These receptors were taken from a woman aged 18-69 years with a cervical HPV16 infection that either progressed to CIN3+ or cleared (not recorded which).

CDR3 loop: CSARDRTHPSGGGSPLHF. Partial CDR3 DNA: TGCAGTGCTAGAGATCGAACCCACCCTTCGGGGGGAGGTTCACCC. The chain uses TRBV20-1 and TRBJ1-6; tentatively, D is TRBD1 (5 bases). The read terminates 3 residues ahead of where the CDR3 ends, so the germline J gene completes it. The CDR3 consists of 18 residues. Deletions cut 0 bases from V and 9 bases from J, with 24 bases between. The germline CDR1 and CDR2 sequences are DFQATT and SNEGSKA (reference sequence).

A note on this clone: At one of its ends the junction is not consistent with the germline gene, which may arise from a read error. The sequenced CDR3 bases are TGTGCCAGCAGCTACTACCCTAGCGGGGGGAACACAGGTACG. This gives the protein CASSYYPSGGNTGT. Given in full, the CDR3 is CASSYYPSGGNTGTQYF. The chain employs TRBV7-6 and TRBJ2-3; TRBD2 matches 11 bases. The CDR3 is cut off 3 residues early in the read; its end comes from the germline J gene. Germline assignment: CDR1 SGHVS and CDR2 FNYEAQ. The CDR3 is 17 residues long.